The next 2 T cell receptor beta chains were all read from a single sample in a study of T cell repertoires in cytomegalovirus infection. TCRdb re-called the reads through MiXCR, storing one row per CDR3 protein. Among approximately 110,000 distinct CDR3 sequences listed, under 45% were seen once. These receptors' targets are unknown. The source material was CD8+ T cells from cultured PBMCs, sampled from culture after CMV antigen stimulation. The receptors were gathered from a human donor in good health (CMV status not recorded). Some clones in this sample may be carry-over from other donors' samples.

The genes are TRBV4-1 and TRBJ2-5; D not resolved. Trimming left V 0 bases short and J 4 bases short, with 9 bases between. The CDR3 spans 14 residues. Per germline, CDR1 MGHRA and CDR2 YSYEKL. CDR3 residues: CASSQDSSTETQYF. The CDR3, as DNA: TGCGCCAGCAGCCAAGATTCTAGTACAGAGACCCAGTACTTC.

V and J are TRBV20-1 and TRBJ1-4; D call uncertain. This CDR3 contains 18 residues. The V gene's germline CDR1 is DFQATT and CDR2 SNEGSKA (reference sequence). Deletions cut 4 bases from V and 0 bases from J, with 21 bases between. The CDR3 sequence is CSAKRPGGFSSTNEKLFF. The DNA for the CDR3 is TGCAGTGCTAAGCGGCCGGGAGGGTTTTCTTCAACTAATGAAAAACTGTTTTTT.